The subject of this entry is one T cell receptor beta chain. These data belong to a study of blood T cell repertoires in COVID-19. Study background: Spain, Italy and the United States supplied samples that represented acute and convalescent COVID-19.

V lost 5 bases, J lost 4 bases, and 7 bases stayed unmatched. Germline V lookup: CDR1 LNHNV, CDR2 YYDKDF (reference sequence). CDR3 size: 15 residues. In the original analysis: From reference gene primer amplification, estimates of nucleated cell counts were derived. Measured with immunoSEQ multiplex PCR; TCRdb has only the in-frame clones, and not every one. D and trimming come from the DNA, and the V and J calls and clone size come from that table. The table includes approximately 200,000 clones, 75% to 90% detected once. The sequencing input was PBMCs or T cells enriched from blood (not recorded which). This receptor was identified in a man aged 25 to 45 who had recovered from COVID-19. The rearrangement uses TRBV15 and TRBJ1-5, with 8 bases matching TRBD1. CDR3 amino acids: CATSRGQGQNQPQHF. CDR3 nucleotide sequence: TGTGCCACCAGCCGAGGACAGGGTCAAAATCAGCCCCAGCATTTT.